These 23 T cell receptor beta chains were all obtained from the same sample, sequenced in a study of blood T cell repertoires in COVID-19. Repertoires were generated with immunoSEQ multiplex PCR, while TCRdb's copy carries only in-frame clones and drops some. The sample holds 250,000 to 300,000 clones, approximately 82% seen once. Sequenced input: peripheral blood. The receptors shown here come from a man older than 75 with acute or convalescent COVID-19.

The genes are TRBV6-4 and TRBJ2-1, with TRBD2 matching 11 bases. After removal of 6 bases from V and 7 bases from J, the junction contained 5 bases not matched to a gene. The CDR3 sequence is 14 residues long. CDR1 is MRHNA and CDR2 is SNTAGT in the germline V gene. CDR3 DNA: TGTGCCAGCAGGCTAGCGGGAGGATCGAATGAGCAGTTCTTC. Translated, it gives CASRLAGGSNEQFF.

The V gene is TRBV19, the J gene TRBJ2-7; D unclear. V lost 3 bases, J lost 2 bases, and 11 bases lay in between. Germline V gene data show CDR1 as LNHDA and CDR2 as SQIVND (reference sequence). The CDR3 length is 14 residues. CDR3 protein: CASSILGRPYEQYF. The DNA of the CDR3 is TGTGCCAGTAGTATCTTAGGCAGGCCCTACGAGCAGTACTTC. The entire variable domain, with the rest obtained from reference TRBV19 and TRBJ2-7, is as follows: DGGITQSPKYLFRKEGQNVTLSCEQNLNHDAMYWYRQDPGQGLRLIYYSQIVNDFQKGDIAEGYSVSREKKESFPLTVTSAQKNPTAFYLCASSILGRPYEQYFGPGTRLTVT.

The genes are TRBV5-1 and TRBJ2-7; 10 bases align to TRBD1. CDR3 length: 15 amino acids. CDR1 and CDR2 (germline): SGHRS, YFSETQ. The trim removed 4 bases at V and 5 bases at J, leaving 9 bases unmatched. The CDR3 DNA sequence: TGCGCCAGCAGCGGCCCGGGACAGGGGAGAAACGAGCAGTACTTC. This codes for CASSGPGQGRNEQYF.

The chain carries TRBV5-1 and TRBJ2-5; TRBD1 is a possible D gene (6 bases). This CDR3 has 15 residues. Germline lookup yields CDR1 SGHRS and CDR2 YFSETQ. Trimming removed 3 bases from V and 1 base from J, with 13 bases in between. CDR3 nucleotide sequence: TGCGCCAGCAGCTCTGGACAGCCGGGCCAAGAGACCCAGTACTTC. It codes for CASSSGQPGQETQYF.

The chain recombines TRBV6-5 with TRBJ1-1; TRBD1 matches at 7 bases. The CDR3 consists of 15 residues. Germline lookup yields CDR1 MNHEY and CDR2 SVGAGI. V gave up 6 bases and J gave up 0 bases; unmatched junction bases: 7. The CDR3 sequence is CASRETGHMNTEAFF. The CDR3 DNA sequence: TGTGCCAGCAGAGAGACAGGGCACATGAACACTGAAGCTTTCTTT.

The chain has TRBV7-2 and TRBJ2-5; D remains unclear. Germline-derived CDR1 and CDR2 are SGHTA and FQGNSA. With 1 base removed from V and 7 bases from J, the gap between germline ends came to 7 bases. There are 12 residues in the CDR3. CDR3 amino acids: CASSLELGTQYF. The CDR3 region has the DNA TGTGCCAGCAGCTTAGAGCTTGGGACCCAGTACTTC.

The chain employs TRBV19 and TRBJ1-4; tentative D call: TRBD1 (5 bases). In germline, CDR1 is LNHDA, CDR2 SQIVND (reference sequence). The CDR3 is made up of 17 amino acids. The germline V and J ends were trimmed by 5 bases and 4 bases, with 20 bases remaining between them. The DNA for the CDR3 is TGTGCCAGTAGTCTGGAAAATGGGGCGCGGAGTAATGAAAAACTGTTTTTT. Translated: CASSLENGARSNEKLFF.

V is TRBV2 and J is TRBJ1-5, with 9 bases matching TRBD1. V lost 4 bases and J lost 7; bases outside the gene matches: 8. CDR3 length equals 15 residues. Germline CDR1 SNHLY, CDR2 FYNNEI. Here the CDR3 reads CASSALDRGSQPQHF. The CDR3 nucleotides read TGTGCCAGCAGTGCCTTGGACAGGGGAAGCCAGCCCCAGCATTTT.

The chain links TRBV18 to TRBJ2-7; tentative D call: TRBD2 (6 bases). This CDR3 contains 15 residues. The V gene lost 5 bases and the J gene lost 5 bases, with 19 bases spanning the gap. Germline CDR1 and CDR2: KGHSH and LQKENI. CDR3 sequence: CASSVSGGWDDEQYF. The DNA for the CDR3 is TGTGCCAGCTCAGTCTCCGGGGGTTGGGACGACGAGCAGTACTTC.

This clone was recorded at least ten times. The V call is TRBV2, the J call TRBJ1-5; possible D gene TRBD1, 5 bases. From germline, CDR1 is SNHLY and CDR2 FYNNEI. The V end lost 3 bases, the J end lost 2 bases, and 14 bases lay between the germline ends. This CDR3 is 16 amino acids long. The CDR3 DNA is TGTGCCAGCAGTGACCCACTCAGGGATGGCAATCAGCCCCAGCATTTT. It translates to CASSDPLRDGNQPQHF.

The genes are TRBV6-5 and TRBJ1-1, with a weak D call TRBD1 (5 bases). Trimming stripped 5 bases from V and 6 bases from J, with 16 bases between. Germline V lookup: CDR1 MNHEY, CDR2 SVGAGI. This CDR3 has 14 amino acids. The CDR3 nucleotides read TGTGCCAGCAGTAGGGGACCGGGGGTTGCTGAAGCTTTCTTT. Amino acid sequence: CASSRGPGVAEAFF.

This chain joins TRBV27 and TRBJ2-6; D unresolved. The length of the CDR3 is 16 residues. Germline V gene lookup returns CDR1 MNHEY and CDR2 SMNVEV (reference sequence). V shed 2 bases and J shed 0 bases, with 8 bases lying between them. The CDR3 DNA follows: TGTGCCAGCAGTTTAGGTTACTCCTCTGGGGCCAACGTCCTGACTTTC. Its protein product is CASSLGYSSGANVLTF.

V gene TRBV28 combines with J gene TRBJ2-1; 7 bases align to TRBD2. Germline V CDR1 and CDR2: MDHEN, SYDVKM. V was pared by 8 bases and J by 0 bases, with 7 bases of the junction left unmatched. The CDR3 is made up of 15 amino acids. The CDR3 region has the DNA TGTGCCAGCCGCTTGGGGGGGGGCTCCTACAATGAGCAGTTCTTC. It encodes CASRLGGGSYNEQFF.

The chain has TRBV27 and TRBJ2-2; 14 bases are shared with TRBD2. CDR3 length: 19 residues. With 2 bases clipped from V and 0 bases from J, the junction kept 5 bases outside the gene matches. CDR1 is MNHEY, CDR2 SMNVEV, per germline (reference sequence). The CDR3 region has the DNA TGTGCCAGCAGTTTACGACCGGGACTAGCGGGGGCGAACACCGGGGAGCTGTTTTTT. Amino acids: CASSLRPGLAGANTGELFF.

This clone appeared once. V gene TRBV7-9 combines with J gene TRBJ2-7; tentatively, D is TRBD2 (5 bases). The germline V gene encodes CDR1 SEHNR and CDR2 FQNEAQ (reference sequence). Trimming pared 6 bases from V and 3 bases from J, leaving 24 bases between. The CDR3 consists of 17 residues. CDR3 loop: CASRPNLQLGTRYEQYF. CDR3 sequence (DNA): TGTGCCAGCAGGCCTAACCTGCAACTAGGAACACGCTACGAGCAGTACTTC.

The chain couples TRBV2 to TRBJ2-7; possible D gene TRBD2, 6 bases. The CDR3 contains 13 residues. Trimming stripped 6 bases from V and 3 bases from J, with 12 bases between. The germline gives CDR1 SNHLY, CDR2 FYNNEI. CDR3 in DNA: TGTGCCAGCAGGGGCGGGACCTACTACGAGCAGTACTTC. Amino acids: CASRGGTYYEQYF.

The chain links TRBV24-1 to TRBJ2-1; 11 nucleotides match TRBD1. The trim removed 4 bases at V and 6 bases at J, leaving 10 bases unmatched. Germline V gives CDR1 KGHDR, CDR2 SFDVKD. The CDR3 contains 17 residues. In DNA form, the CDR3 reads TGTGCCACCAGTGAGTCCGGGTGGGACAGGGGGAGCAATGAGCAGTTCTTC. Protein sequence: CATSESGWDRGSNEQFF.

The CDR3 here is CASSLLFGLAGLSTDTQYF. The DNA of the CDR3 is TGTGCCAGCAGCTTGTTATTTGGACTAGCGGGGCTTAGCACAGATACGCAGTATTTT. The chain is built from TRBV5-6 and TRBJ2-3; 12 bases match TRBD2. From germline, CDR1 is SGHDT and CDR2 YYEEEE. J lost 0 bases, V lost 1 base, and 9 bases had no gene match. This CDR3 is built from 19 residues.

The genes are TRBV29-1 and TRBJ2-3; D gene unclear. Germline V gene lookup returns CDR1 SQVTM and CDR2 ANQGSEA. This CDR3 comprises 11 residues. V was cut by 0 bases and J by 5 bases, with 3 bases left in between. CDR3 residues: CSVEERDTQYF. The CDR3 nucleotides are TGCAGCGTTGAAGAGAGAGATACGCAGTATTTT.

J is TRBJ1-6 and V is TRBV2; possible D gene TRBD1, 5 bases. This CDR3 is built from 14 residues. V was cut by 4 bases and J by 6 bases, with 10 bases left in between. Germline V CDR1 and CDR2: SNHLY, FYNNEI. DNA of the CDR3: TGTGCCAGCAGTGGACAGCCGCCTAATTCACCCCTCCACTTT. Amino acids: CASSGQPPNSPLHF.

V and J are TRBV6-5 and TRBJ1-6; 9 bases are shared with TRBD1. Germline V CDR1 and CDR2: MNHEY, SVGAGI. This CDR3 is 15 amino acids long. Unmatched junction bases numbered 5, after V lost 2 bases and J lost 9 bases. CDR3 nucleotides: TGTGCCAGCAGTTACGGGGACAGGGATACTTCACCCCTCCACTTT. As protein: CASSYGDRDTSPLHF.

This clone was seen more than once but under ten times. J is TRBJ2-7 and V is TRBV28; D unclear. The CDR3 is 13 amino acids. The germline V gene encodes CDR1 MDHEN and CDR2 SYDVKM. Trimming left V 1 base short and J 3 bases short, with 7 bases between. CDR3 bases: TGTGCCAGCAGTTTATCCGACAACTACGAGCAGTACTTC. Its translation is CASSLSDNYEQYF. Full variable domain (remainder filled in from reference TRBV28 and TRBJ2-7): DVKVTQSSRYLVKRTGEKVFLECVQDMDHENMFWYRQDPGLGLRLIYFSYDVKMKEKGDIPEGYSVSREKKERFSLILESASTNQTSMYLCASSLSDNYEQYFGPGTRLTVT.

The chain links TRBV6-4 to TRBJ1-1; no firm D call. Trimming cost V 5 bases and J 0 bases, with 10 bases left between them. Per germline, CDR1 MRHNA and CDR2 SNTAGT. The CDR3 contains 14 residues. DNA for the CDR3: TGTGCCAGCAGTACAGAACATATGAACACTGAAGCTTTCTTT. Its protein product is CASSTEHMNTEAFF.